The 27 T cell receptor beta chains given below trace back to one sample, sequenced in a study of regulatory T cells in long-lasting Graves disease. Building of the TCR beta libraries involved iRepertoire HTBI primers and Arm-PCR of CDR3 regions. TCRdb reprocessed the multiplex PCR reads with MiXCR, giving one entry per CDR3 protein. The sample has roughly 300,000 distinct CDR3 sequences, 20% to 25% seen once. Time point described: persistent/refractory GD, antithyroid drugs over 5 years with positive TRAb. From RNA extracted from PBMCs, the TCR library was made. Source: peripheral blood mononuclear cells (PBMCs), taken when the disease was refractory, from a patient treated with antithyroid drugs. The source is a female donor with Graves disease.

V gene TRBV6-1 combines with J gene TRBJ1-1; D is unresolved. Germline lookup yields CDR1 MNHNS and CDR2 SASEGT. The CDR3 totals 13 residues. Trimming pared 6 bases from V and 0 bases from J, leaving 8 bases between. CDR3 sequence: CASRRPLNTEAFF. The CDR3 bases are TGTGCCAGCAGAAGACCCTTGAACACTGAAGCTTTCTTT.

This clonotype was seen repeatedly, ten times or more. The V gene is TRBV30, the J gene TRBJ1-5; D might be TRBD1 (5 bases). The V gene's germline CDR1 is GTSNPN and CDR2 SVGIG (reference sequence). The CDR3 totals 15 residues. The V end lost 4 bases, the J end lost 1 base, and 14 bases lay between the germline ends. The CDR3 region has the DNA TGTGCCTGGATGAGGCGGGGGTTGAGCAATCAGCCCCAGCATTTT. This sequence encodes CAWMRRGLSNQPQHF.

V usage is TRBV7-9 and J usage is TRBJ1-4; D uncertain. Germline CDR1 is SEHNR and CDR2 is FQNEAQ (reference sequence). The CDR3 extends over 16 amino acids. Deletions cut 6 bases from V and 0 bases from J, with 14 bases between. Here the CDR3 DNA reads TGTGCCAGCAGTTCGACCAGGATTGCAACTAATGAAAAACTGTTTTTT. Its translation is CASSSTRIATNEKLFF.

As regards this clonotype: A much larger clone lies one base from this, so it may be a read error. The chain combines TRBV28 with TRBJ1-1; D is unresolved. The CDR3 contains 11 residues. CDR1 is MDHEN, CDR2 SYDVKM, per germline. CDR3 amino acids: CASNLTGKAFF. In DNA, the CDR3 is TGTGCCAGCAATTTAACGGGTAAAGCTTTCTTT.

Note on this clonotype: This could be a read error, since a much larger clone is one nucleotide away. The chain carries TRBV2 and TRBJ2-2, with a weak D call TRBD2 (6 bases). The germline V gene has CDR1 SNHLY and CDR2 FYNNEI. The CDR3 contains 14 residues. Written as DNA, the CDR3 is TGTGCCAGCGCCGGGACGACGAACACCGGGGGGCTGTTTTTT. Its translation: CASAGTTNTGGLFF.

This clonotype was detected many times. This chain links TRBV27 with TRBJ1-1, with TRBD1 identical over 7 bases. V trimming: 5 bases; J trimming: 5 bases; junction bases outside the gene matches: 2. The CDR3 runs to 12 residues. Germline CDR1 is MNHEY and CDR2 is SMNVEV (reference sequence). CDR3 protein: CASSTGATEAFF. The DNA of the CDR3 is TGTGCCAGCAGTACAGGGGCTACTGAAGCTTTCTTT.

This clonotype was found a few times. J is TRBJ2-7 and V is TRBV30; D assignment may be TRBD1 or TRBD2 (5 bases each). V lost 5 bases to trimming and J lost 3 bases, with 11 bases between them. This CDR3 spans 12 amino acids. Germline V gene sequence: CDR1 GTSNPN, CDR2 SVGIG (reference sequence). The CDR3 sequence: CAWCGDGYEQYF. As DNA, the CDR3 is TGTGCCTGGTGTGGGGACGGCTACGAGCAGTACTTC.

The chain couples TRBV19 to TRBJ2-2; 8 nucleotides align to TRBD2. This CDR3 comprises 16 residues. From germline, CDR1 is LNHDA and CDR2 SQIVND (reference sequence). V shed 7 bases, J shed 5 bases, and the junction held 12 bases outside the gene matches. The CDR3 here is CASKKPSGSRTGELFF. CDR3 DNA: TGTGCCAGTAAAAAACCCAGCGGGAGTAGGACCGGGGAGCTGTTTTTT. Supplemented by reference TRBV19 and TRBJ2-2, the full variable domain reads DGGITQSPKYLFRKEGQNVTLSCEQNLNHDAMYWYRQDPGQGLRLIYYSQIVNDFQKGDIAEGYSVSREKKESFPLTVTSAQKNPTAFYLCASKKPSGSRTGELFFGEGSRLTVL.

This clonotype has a handful of counts. V gene TRBV20-1 combines with J gene TRBJ2-6; D is possibly TRBD1 or TRBD2 (5 bases each). This CDR3 spans 17 amino acids. V shed 5 bases and J shed 0 bases, with 17 bases lying between them. CDR1 is DFQATT, CDR2 SNEGSKA, per germline (reference sequence). The CDR3: CSASRDGEFSGANVLTF. In nucleotides, the CDR3 is TGCAGTGCTTCCCGGGACGGCGAATTCTCTGGGGCCAACGTCCTGACTTTC.

This clonotype appeared a few times. The chain employs TRBV20-1 and TRBJ1-2; TRBD1 aligns across 12 bases. CDR3 size: 13 residues. Germline V gene lookup returns CDR1 DFQATT and CDR2 SNEGSKA (reference sequence). The CDR3 region has the DNA TGCAGCGGGACAGGGGGCGCAAACTATGGCTACACCTTC. This sequence encodes CSGTGGANYGYTF.

This clonotype showed up many times. This chain's CDR3 is CSAMGETNTGELFF. For the CDR3, the DNA is TGCAGTGCCATGGGGGAGACGAACACCGGGGAGCTGTTTTTT. V usage is TRBV20-1 and J usage is TRBJ2-2; D may correspond to TRBD1 or TRBD2 (5 bases each). The CDR3 extends over 14 amino acids. Germline V gene sequence: CDR1 DFQATT, CDR2 SNEGSKA (reference sequence). With 6 bases removed from V and 0 bases from J, the gap between germline ends came to 11 bases.

V is TRBV9 and J is TRBJ2-2; no clear D. This CDR3 contains 14 residues. Germline CDR1 SGDLS, CDR2 YYNGEE. The V end was cut by 4 bases, the J end by 0 bases, with 7 bases between. The CDR3 reads CASSSKTNTGELFF. In DNA form, the CDR3 reads TGTGCCAGCAGCTCTAAGACGAACACCGGGGAGCTGTTTTTT.

This clonotype was observed a few times. The chain couples TRBV10-3 to TRBJ2-7; 15 bases agree with TRBD2. Per germline, CDR1 ENHRY and CDR2 SYGVKD. The CDR3 extends over 15 amino acids. Trimming at V came to 4 bases and at J to 5 bases, leaving 3 bases not matched to a gene. Written as DNA, the CDR3 is TGTGCCATCAGTGGGACTAGCGGGAGGGCCGACGAGCAGTACTTC. This gives the protein CAISGTSGRADEQYF.

This clonotype has a handful of counts. The genes are TRBV5-1 and TRBJ2-7, with D unclear. Germline-derived CDR1 and CDR2 are SGHRS and YFSETQ. V was shortened by 5 bases and J by 2 bases, with 14 bases between the two germline ends. The CDR3 spans 14 residues. CDR3 region: CASRIGDAPYEQYF. The DNA for the CDR3 is TGCGCCAGCAGGATTGGTGACGCCCCCTACGAGCAGTACTTC.

This clonotype was recorded at least ten times. The V and J genes are TRBV12-3 or TRBV12-4 and TRBJ1-1, with D maybe TRBD1 (5 bases). This CDR3 has 14 amino acids. V dropped 3 bases and J dropped 0 bases, with 8 bases sitting between them. CDR3 residues: CASSLWGLNTEAFF. The CDR3 bases are TGTGCCAGCAGTTTGTGGGGCTTGAACACTGAAGCTTTCTTT.

This chain joins TRBV6-1 and TRBJ2-1; tentatively, D is TRBD1 or TRBD2 (5 bases each). The CDR3 loop spans 15 amino acids. Germline-derived CDR1 and CDR2 are MNHNS and SASEGT. V gave up 6 bases and J gave up 2 bases, with 14 bases separating them. CDR3 DNA: TGTGCCAGCAGCCCTGGGGGTATTCCCTACAATGAGCAGTTCTTC. It yields the protein CASSPGGIPYNEQFF.

The CDR3 reads CATSDPTGRETQYF. As DNA, the CDR3 is TGTGCCACCAGTGACCCCACAGGGAGGGAGACCCAGTACTTC. The chain carries TRBV24-1 and TRBJ2-5; D possibly uses TRBD1 or TRBD2 (6 bases each). Looked up from germline, CDR1 is KGHDR and CDR2 is SFDVKD. Trimming removed 4 bases at V and 5 bases at J, with 13 bases between. This CDR3 region has 14 residues.

In this sample, this clonotype turned up a few times. V and J are TRBV12-3 or TRBV12-4 and TRBJ2-1; possible D gene TRBD2, 6 bases. V lost 3 bases and J lost 5, with 14 bases in between. The CDR3 runs to 15 residues. CDR3 in amino acids: CASSFFAGIHNEQFF. The CDR3 DNA follows: TGTGCCAGCAGTTTTTTTGCGGGGATTCACAATGAGCAGTTCTTC.

A word on this clonotype: The missing conserved phenylalanine or tryptophan at the end of this CDR3 makes a read error likely. It is unclear where the CDR3 begins or ends on the DNA, so no DNA is shown, and the CDR3 is as TCRdb lists it. The chain has TRBV11-2 and TRBJ2-3; the D call TRBD2 from the table was never checked on the DNA. The CDR3 has 12 amino acids, counting both end residues. Germline CDR1 reads SGHAT; CDR2 reads FQNNGV. This chain's CDR3 is CASSHGLAVQGV.

This clonotype occurred many times. The chain links TRBV20-1 to TRBJ2-5; 7 nucleotides agree with TRBD1. V lost 6 bases and J lost 4; bases outside the gene matches: 11. The CDR3 covers 14 residues. Germline CDR1 is DFQATT and CDR2 is SNEGSKA (reference sequence). For the CDR3, the DNA is TGCAGTGCAAGTACTCCGGGACAGTCAGAGACCCAGTACTTC. Protein sequence: CSASTPGQSETQYF.

This clonotype turned up a few times. The chain links TRBV7-9 to TRBJ2-5; D unresolved. This CDR3 has 12 amino acids. V dropped 4 bases and J dropped 4 bases, with 7 bases sitting between them. Germline CDR1 and CDR2: SEHNR and FQNEAQ (reference sequence). DNA for the CDR3: TGTGCCAGCAGCTCAGCCCCAGAGACCCAGTACTTC. Translation gives CASSSAPETQYF.

This clonotype came up many times. The gene calls are TRBV27 and TRBJ1-6; weak D call: TRBD1 (5 bases). Germline CDR1 reads MNHEY; CDR2 reads SMNVEV (reference sequence). V was shortened by 3 bases and J by 9 bases, with 18 bases between the two germline ends. The CDR3 is made up of 16 amino acids. In DNA, the CDR3 is TGTGCCAGCAGTTTCGGTATTGCGGGGGTAGGTTCACCCCTCCACTTT. Encoded protein: CASSFGIAGVGSPLHF.

This clonotype turned up a few times. The CDR3 protein is CASSLNPQGARTEAFF. CDR3 in DNA: TGTGCCAGCAGCCTTAACCCTCAGGGGGCGCGGACTGAAGCTTTCTTT. J is TRBJ1-1 and V is TRBV3-1; 8 bases agree with TRBD1. This CDR3 is built from 16 residues. CDR1 is LGHDT and CDR2 is YNNKEL in the germline V gene (reference sequence). Trimming removed 4 bases from V and 5 bases from J; junction bases left unmatched: 12.

This clonotype occurred many times. CDR3 DNA: TGTGCCAGCAGCGTAACTCCAGAAAACAACTATGGCTACACCTTC. The encoded protein is CASSVTPENNYGYTF. V is TRBV7-2 and J is TRBJ1-2; no reliable D call. Germline loops: CDR1 SGHTA, CDR2 FQGNSA. This CDR3 comprises 15 residues. With 5 bases removed from V and 2 bases from J, the gap between germline ends came to 15 bases.

This clonotype was observed many times. The rearrangement uses TRBV7-9 and TRBJ2-7, with 9 bases that match TRBD2. Trimming cost V 5 bases and J 2 bases; bases outside gene matches: 16. This CDR3 spans 18 amino acids. Germline values: CDR1 SEHNR, CDR2 FQNEAQ (reference sequence). The CDR3, as DNA: TGTGCCAGCAGCCCCCCGACAGGGTCTAGCGGGGCTCCCTACGAGCAGTACTTC. The encoded protein is CASSPPTGSSGAPYEQYF. The full variable domain, rest sourced from reference TRBV7-9 and TRBJ2-7, is DTGVSQNPRHKITKRGQNVTFRCDPISEHNRLYWYRQTLGQGPEFLTYFQNEAQLEKSRLLSDRFSAERPKGSFSTLEIQRTEQGDSAMYLCASSPPTGSSGAPYEQYFGPGTRLTVT.

This clonotype was counted ten times or more. This chain links TRBV11-2 with TRBJ2-7; D remains ambiguous. The V and J ends lost 5 bases and 0 bases respectively, with 11 bases between them. CDR1 is SGHAT and CDR2 is FQNNGV in the germline V gene. This CDR3 is 14 amino acids long. The CDR3 spells CASSIVPVSYEQYF. CDR3 DNA: TGTGCCAGCAGCATCGTACCCGTCTCCTACGAGCAGTACTTC. The whole variable domain, filled in from reference TRBV11-2 and TRBJ2-7, reads EAGVAQSPRYKIIEKRQSVAFWCNPISGHATLYWYQQILGQGPKLLIQFQNNGVVDDSQLPKDRFSAERLKGVDSTLKIQPAKLEDSAVYLCASSIVPVSYEQYFGPGTRLTVT.

The chain is built from TRBV6-4 and TRBJ1-5; D is perhaps TRBD1 (5 bases). Trimming stripped 8 bases from V and 0 bases from J, with 14 bases between. From germline, CDR1 is MRHNA and CDR2 SNTAGT. This CDR3 region has 15 residues. The CDR3 coding sequence is TGTGCCAGCTTACGACAGTCGATTAGCAATCAGCCCCAGCATTTT. Its protein product is CASLRQSISNQPQHF.